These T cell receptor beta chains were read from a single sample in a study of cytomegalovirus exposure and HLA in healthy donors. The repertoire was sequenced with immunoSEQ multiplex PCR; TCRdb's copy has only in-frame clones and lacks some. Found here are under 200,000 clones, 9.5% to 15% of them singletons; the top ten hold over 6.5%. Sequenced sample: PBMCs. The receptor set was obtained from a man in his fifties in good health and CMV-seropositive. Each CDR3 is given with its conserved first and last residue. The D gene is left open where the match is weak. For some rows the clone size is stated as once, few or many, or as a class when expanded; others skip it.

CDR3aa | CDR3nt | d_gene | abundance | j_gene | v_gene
CASSLSEGGSDTQYF | TGTGCCAGCAGCTTGTCCGAGGGTGGGTCAGATACGCAGTATTTT | . | . | TRBJ2-3 | TRBV5-6
CASSTPLGANTEAFF | TGTGCCAGCAGCACCCCTCTCGGAGCCAACACTGAAGCTTTCTTT | . | . | TRBJ1-1 | TRBV28
CASSPMGQGRYEQYF | TGTGCCAGCAGCCCCATGGGACAGGGCAGGTACGAGCAGTACTTC | TRBD1 | . | TRBJ2-7 | TRBV9
CSGTGTGTGGSEKLFF | TGCAGCGGAACCGGAACGGGGACAGGGGGCTCTGAAAAACTGTTTTTT | TRBD1 | few | TRBJ1-4 | TRBV29-1
CASSVVGQNTEAFF | TGTGCCAGCAGCGTAGTTGGGCAGAACACTGAAGCTTTCTTT | . | . | TRBJ1-1 | TRBV9
CASSLDRESTDTQYF | TGCGCCAGCAGCTTGGACAGGGAGAGCACAGATACGCAGTATTTT | . | few | TRBJ2-3 | TRBV5-1
CASSPGLAGGQETQYF | TGTGCCAGCAGCCCCGGACTAGCGGGGGGGCAAGAGACCCAGTACTTC | TRBD2 | few | TRBJ2-5 | TRBV4-2
CASSSQGVGTGANVLTF | TGTGCCAGCAGTTCGCAGGGGGTGGGTACTGGGGCCAACGTCCTGACTTTC | TRBD1 | few | TRBJ2-6 | TRBV5-5
CASKQDRVGETQYF | TGTGCCAGCAAGCAGGACAGGGTAGGAGAGACCCAGTACTTC | TRBD1 | few | TRBJ2-5 | TRBV2
CASREDSYNEQFF | TGTGCCAGCAGGGAAGACAGCTACAATGAGCAGTTCTTC | . | . | TRBJ2-1 | TRBV28
CASSLGQGNYNEQFF | TGTGCCAGCAGCTTAGGACAGGGGAACTACAATGAGCAGTTCTTC | TRBD1 | . | TRBJ2-1 | TRBV7-2
CASSLVRGNSPLHF | TGTGCCAGCAGCTTAGTCAGGGGCAATTCACCCCTCCACTTT | . | few | TRBJ1-6 | TRBV11-3
CASSLVDNEQYF | TGTGCCAGCAGCTTGGTAGATAACGAGCAGTACTTC | . | many | TRBJ2-7 | TRBV5-4
CASRLTGPSTDTQYF | TGTGCCAGCAGATTGACAGGACCTAGCACAGATACGCAGTATTTT | . | few | TRBJ2-3 | TRBV2
CASSFWSSGANVLTF | TGTGCCAGCAGCTTTTGGAGCTCTGGGGCCAACGTCCTGACTTTC | . | . | TRBJ2-6 | TRBV7-9
CASSRATNEKLFF | TGTGCCAGCAGCCGTGCAACTAATGAAAAACTGTTTTTT | . | . | TRBJ1-4 | TRBV28
CASSVDVTFKGGYTF | TGTGCCAGCAGCGTAGATGTCACCTTCAAGGGGGGCTACACCTTC | . | few | TRBJ1-2 | TRBV9
CASSRDRGAGNTIYF | TGTGCCAGCAGCAGGGACAGGGGAGCTGGAAACACCATATATTTT | TRBD1 | . | TRBJ1-3 | TRBV5-4
CASSLGTLGAGELFF | TGCGCCAGCAGCCTTGGGACTCTGGGGGCCGGGGAGCTGTTTTTT | . | . | TRBJ2-2 | TRBV4-3
CASSVERSNEKLFF | TGTGCCAGCAGCGTCGAACGGTCTAATGAAAAACTGTTTTTT | . | . | TRBJ1-4 | TRBV7-2
CASRRTGTYEQYF | TGTGCCAGCAGACGGACAGGAACCTACGAGCAGTACTTC | TRBD1 | . | TRBJ2-7 | TRBV6-1
CAITRRENSPLHF | TGTGCCATCACTAGACGGGAAAATTCACCCCTCCACTTT | . | once | TRBJ1-6 | TRBV6-6
CASSPRTAMNTEAFF | TGTGCCAGCAGCCCACGGACAGCCATGAACACTGAAGCTTTCTTT | . | few | TRBJ1-1 | TRBV7-9
CASSLGLYNEQFF | TGTGCCAGCAGCTTAGGGCTCTACAATGAGCAGTTCTTC | . | . | TRBJ2-1 | TRBV11-2
CASSSTGGDYGYTF | TGTGCCAGCAGCTCGACAGGGGGCGACTATGGCTACACCTTC | TRBD1 | once | TRBJ1-2 | TRBV5-4
CASRLDRGRNQPQHF | TGTGCCAGCAGGCTCGACAGGGGGCGAAATCAGCCCCAGCATTTT | TRBD1 | few | TRBJ1-5 | TRBV6-1
CASSYFARDQPQHF | TGTGCCAGCAGTTACTTCGCCCGGGATCAGCCCCAGCATTTT | . | . | TRBJ1-5 | TRBV6-6
CASSQEGVGNQPQHF | TGCGCCAGCAGCCAAGAAGGGGTGGGCAATCAGCCCCAGCATTTT | . | . | TRBJ1-5 | TRBV4-3
CASSRGTSGTYEQYF | TGTGCCAGCAGCCGCGGGACTAGCGGAACCTACGAGCAGTACTTC | TRBD2 | . | TRBJ2-7 | TRBV7-2
CASSRKQGYGYTF | TGTGCCAGCAGCAGGAAACAGGGTTATGGCTACACCTTC | . | few | TRBJ1-2 | TRBV21-1
CASRPSGGNTGELFF | TGTGCCAGCAGACCTAGCGGCGGGAACACCGGGGAGCTGTTTTTT | TRBD2 | few | TRBJ2-2 | TRBV6-6
CASRIEGGSGTEAFF | TGTGCCAGCAGAATTGAGGGAGGCTCGGGCACTGAAGCTTTCTTT | . | . | TRBJ1-1 | TRBV6-1
CASSFAGQNQPQHF | TGTGCCAGCAGCTTTGCGGGACAGAATCAGCCCCAGCATTTT | TRBD1 | . | TRBJ1-5 | TRBV7-2
CASGGPSGVQDTQYF | TGCGCCAGCGGCGGGCCTAGCGGGGTTCAAGATACGCAGTATTTT | TRBD2 | few | TRBJ2-3 | TRBV5-1
CASSLEGTGNYEQYF | TGTGCCAGCAGCTTGGAGGGGACAGGGAACTACGAGCAGTACTTC | TRBD1 | . | TRBJ2-7 | TRBV5-4
CSVERQRRTEAFF | TGCAGCGTTGAGAGGCAGAGAAGGACTGAAGCTTTCTTT | . | . | TRBJ1-1 | TRBV29-1
CASSQGTGGTDTQYF | TGTGCCAGCAGCCAAGGGACAGGGGGGACAGATACGCAGTATTTT | TRBD1 | . | TRBJ2-3 | TRBV13
CASAGQSFYGYTF | TGTGCCAGCGCGGGACAGTCTTTTTATGGCTACACCTTC | TRBD1 | . | TRBJ1-2 | TRBV25-1
CASSSRGTGVAMSNQPQHF | TGTGCCAGCAGCTCTCGGGGGACAGGGGTGGCCATGAGCAATCAGCCCCAGCATTTT | TRBD1 | . | TRBJ1-5 | TRBV5-6
CASSYSGQGPWDGYTF | TGTGCCAGCAGTTACTCGGGACAGGGCCCATGGGATGGCTACACCTTC | TRBD1 | . | TRBJ1-2 | TRBV6-5
CASRPPPGQVNSPLHF | TGTGCCAGCAGACCACCCCCGGGACAGGTGAATTCACCCCTCCACTTT | TRBD1 | few | TRBJ1-6 | TRBV27